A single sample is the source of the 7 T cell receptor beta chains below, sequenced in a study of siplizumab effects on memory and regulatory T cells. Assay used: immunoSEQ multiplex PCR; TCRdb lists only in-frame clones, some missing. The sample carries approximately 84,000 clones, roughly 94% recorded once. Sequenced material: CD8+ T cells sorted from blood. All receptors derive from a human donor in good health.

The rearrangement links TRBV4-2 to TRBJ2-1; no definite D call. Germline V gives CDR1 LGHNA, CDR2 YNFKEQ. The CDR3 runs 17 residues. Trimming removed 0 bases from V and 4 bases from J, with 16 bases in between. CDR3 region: CASSQDATERAYNEQFF. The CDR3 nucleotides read TGTGCCAGCAGCCAAGACGCTACGGAGCGAGCATACAATGAGCAGTTCTTC.

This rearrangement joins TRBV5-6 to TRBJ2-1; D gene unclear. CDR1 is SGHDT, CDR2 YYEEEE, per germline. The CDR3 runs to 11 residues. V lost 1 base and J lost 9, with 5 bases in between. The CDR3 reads CASSLWGEQFF. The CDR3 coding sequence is TGTGCCAGCAGCTTGTGGGGTGAGCAGTTCTTC.

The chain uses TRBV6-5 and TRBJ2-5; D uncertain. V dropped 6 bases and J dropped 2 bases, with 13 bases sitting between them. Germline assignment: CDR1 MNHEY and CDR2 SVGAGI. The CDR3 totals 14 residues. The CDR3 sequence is CASSERLQQETQYF. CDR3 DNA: TGTGCCAGCAGCGAACGATTGCAACAAGAGACCCAGTACTTC.

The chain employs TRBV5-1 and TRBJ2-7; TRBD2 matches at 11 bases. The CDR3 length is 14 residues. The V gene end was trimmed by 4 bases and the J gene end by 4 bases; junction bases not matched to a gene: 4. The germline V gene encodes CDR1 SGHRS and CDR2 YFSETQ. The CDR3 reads CASSASGRPYEQYF. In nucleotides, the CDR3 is TGCGCCAGCAGCGCTAGCGGGAGGCCTTACGAGCAGTACTTC.

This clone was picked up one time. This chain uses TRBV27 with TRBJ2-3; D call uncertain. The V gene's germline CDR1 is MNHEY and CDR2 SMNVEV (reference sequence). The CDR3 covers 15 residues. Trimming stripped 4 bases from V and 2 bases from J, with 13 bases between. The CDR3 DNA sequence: TGTGCCAGCAGTTCCCAGGACCGCCCCACAGATACGCAGTATTTT. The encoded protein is CASSSQDRPTDTQYF.

The CDR3 here is CASSWYQETQYF. The DNA of the CDR3 is TGTGCCAGCAGCTGGTACCAAGAGACCCAGTACTTC. This rearrangement joins TRBV11-2 to TRBJ2-5, with no clear D. The germline CDR1 and CDR2 sequences are SGHAT and FQNNGV. The CDR3 is 12 amino acids. Trimming pared 4 bases from V and 0 bases from J, leaving 3 bases between.

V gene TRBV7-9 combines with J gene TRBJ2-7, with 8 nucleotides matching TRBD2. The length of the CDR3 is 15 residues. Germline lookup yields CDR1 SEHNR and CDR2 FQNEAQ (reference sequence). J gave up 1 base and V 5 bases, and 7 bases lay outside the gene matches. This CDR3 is CASSPLLAESYEQYF. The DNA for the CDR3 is TGTGCCAGCAGCCCGTTACTAGCGGAATCCTACGAGCAGTACTTC.